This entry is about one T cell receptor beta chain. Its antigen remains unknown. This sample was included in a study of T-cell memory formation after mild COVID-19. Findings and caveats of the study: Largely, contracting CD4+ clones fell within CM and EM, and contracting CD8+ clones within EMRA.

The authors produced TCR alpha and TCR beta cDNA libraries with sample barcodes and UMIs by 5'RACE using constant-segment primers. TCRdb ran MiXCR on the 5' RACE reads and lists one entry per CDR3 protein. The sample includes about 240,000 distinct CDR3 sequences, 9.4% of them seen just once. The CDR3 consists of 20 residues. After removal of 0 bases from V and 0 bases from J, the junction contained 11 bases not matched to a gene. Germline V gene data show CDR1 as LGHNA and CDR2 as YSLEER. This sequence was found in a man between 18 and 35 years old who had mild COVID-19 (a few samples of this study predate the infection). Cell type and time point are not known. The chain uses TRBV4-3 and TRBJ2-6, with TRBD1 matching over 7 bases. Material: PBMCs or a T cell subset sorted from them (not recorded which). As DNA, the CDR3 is TGCGCCAGCAGCCAAGATAAACAGGGGTCTTGGATCTCTGGGGCCAACGTCCTGACTTTC. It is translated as CASSQDKQGSWISGANVLTF.